This TCR beta chain was identified during a study of T cell responses to AZD1222 COVID-19 vaccine. This CDR3 has 11 residues. V was shortened by 4 bases and J by 6 bases, with 7 bases between the two germline ends. Whole-study results and caveats: Sampling that yielded the repertoires occurred only after the peak T cell response.

Profiling relied on immunoSEQ multiplex PCR, and the TCRdb table lists in-frame clones only, not all of them. There are approximately 82,000 clones in the sample; around 84% occur only once, and 10% to 15% lies in the top ten. With respect to this clone: Antigen unknown.

The gene calls are TRBV12-3 or TRBV12-4 and TRBJ2-7; D is unresolved. The specimen comprised peripheral blood, sampled on day 0 of AZD1222 vaccination. This sequence was found in an adult in good health. The CDR3 reads CASSYLVEQYF. As DNA, the CDR3 is TGTGCCAGCAGTTATCTTGTCGAGCAGTACTTC.